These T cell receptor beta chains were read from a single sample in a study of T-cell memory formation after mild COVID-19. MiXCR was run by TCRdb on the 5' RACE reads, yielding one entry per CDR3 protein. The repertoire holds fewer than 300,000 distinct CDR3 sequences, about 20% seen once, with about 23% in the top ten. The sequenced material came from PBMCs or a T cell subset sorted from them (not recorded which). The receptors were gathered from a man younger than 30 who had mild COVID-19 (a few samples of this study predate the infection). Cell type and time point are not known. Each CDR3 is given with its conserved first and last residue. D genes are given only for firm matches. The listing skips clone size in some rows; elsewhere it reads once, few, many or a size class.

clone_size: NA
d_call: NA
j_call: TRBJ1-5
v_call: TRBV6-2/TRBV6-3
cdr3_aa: CASSRRLKPQHF
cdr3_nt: TGTGCCAGCAGTCGCCGGCTAAAGCCCCAGCATTTT

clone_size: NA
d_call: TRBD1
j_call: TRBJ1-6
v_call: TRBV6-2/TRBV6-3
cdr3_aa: CASSYPTGQYNSPLHF
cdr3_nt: TGTGCCAGCAGTTACCCCACGGGACAGTATAATTCACCCCTCCACTTT

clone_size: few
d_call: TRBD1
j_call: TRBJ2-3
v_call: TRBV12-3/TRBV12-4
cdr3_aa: CASINRDSYTDTQYF
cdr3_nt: TGTGCCAGCATAAACCGGGACAGTTACACAGATACGCAGTATTTT

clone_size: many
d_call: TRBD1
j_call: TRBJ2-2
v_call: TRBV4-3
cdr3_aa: CASSPATGSTGELFF
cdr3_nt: TGCGCCAGCAGCCCAGCGACAGGGAGCACCGGGGAGCTGTTTTTT

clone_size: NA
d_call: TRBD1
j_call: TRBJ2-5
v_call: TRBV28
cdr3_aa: CASSSHYRGLGETQYF
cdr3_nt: TGTGCCAGCAGTTCACACTACAGGGGGCTAGGAGAGACCCAGTACTTC

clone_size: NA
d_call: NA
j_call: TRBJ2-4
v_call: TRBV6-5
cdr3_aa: CASSYRGIQYF
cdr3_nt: TGTGCCAGCAGTTATAGGGGCATTCAGTACTTC

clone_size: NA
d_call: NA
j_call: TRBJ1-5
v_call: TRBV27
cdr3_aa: CASSLLGEPSNQPQHF
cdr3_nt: TGTGCCAGCAGTTTATTGGGGGAACCTAGCAATCAGCCCCAGCATTTT

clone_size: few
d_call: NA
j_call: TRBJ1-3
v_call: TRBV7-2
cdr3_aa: CASQGGSGNTIYF
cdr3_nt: TGTGCCAGCCAGGGCGGGTCTGGAAACACCATATATTTT

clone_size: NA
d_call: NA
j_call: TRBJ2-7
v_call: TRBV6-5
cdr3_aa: CASSYAVTYEQYF
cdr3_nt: TGTGCCAGCAGTTACGCCGTCACCTACGAGCAGTACTTC

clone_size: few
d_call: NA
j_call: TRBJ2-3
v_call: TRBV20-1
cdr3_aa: CSARGSGPDTQYF
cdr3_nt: TGCAGTGCTAGAGGATCCGGGCCCGATACGCAGTATTTT

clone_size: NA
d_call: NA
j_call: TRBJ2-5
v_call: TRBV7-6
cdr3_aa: CASSLWTRETQYF
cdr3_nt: TGTGCCAGCAGCCTATGGACCCGAGAGACCCAGTACTTC

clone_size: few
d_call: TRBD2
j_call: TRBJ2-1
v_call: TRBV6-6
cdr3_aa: CASSYSNSGGPRFYNEQFF
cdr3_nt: TGTGCCAGCAGTTACTCGAATAGCGGGGGTCCGCGATTCTACAATGAGCAGTTCTTC

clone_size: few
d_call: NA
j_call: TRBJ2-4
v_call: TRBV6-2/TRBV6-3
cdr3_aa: CATAVRGEGGKNIQYF
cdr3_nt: TGTGCCACCGCGGTCAGGGGAGAGGGTGGCAAAAACATTCAGTACTTC

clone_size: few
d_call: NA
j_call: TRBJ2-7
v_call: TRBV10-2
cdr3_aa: CASRRGVSYEQYF
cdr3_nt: TGCGCCAGCAGGAGGGGGGTCTCCTACGAGCAGTACTTC

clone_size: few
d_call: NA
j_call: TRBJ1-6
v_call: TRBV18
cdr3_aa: CASSPLGGLNSPLHF
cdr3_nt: TGTGCCAGCTCACCCCTTGGCGGGCTTAATTCACCCCTCCACTTT

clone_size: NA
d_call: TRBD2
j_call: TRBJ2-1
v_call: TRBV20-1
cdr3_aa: CSARAGGANYNEQFF
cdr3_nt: TGCAGTGCTAGGGCCGGGGGGGCGAATTACAATGAGCAGTTCTTC

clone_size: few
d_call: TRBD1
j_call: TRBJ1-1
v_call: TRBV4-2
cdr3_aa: CASSQRQGGNSEAFF
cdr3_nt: TGTGCCAGCAGCCAAAGACAGGGAGGAAACTCTGAAGCTTTCTTT

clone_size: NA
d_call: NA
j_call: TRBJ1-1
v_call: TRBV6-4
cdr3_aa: CASSDHPNTEAFF
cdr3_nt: TGTGCCAGCAGTGACCACCCGAACACTGAAGCTTTCTTT

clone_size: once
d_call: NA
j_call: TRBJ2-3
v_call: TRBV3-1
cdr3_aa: CASRPQGRSTDTQYF
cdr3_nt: TGTGCCAGCAGGCCCCAGGGGCGATCCACAGATACGCAGTATTTT

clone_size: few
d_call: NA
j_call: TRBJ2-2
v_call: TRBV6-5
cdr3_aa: CASSYGGNTGELFF
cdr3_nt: TGTGCCAGCAGTTACGGGGGGAACACCGGGGAGCTGTTTTTT

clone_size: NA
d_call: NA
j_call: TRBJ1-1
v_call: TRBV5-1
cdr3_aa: CATSVGVAGNTEAFF
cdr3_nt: TGCGCCACCAGTGTCGGGGTGGCAGGGAACACTGAAGCTTTCTTT

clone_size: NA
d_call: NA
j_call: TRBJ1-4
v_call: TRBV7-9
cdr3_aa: CASSVSWNEKLFF
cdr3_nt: TGTGCCAGCAGCGTAAGTTGGAATGAAAAACTGTTTTTT

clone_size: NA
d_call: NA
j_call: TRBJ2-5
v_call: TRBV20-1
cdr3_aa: CSARDRVRGRPRETQYF
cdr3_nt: TGCAGTGCTAGAGATCGGGTGAGGGGACGGCCTAGAGAGACCCAGTACTTC

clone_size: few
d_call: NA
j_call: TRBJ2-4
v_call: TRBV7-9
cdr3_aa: CASSLGGQLAKNIQYF
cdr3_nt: TGTGCCAGCAGCTTAGGGGGGCAGCTAGCCAAAAACATTCAGTACTTC

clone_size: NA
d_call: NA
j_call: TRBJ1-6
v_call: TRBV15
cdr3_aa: CATSRGGGQGSGSGNSPLHF
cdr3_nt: TGTGCCACCAGCAGAGGGGGCGGGCAGGGGTCAGGCTCCGGTAATTCACCCCTCCACTTT

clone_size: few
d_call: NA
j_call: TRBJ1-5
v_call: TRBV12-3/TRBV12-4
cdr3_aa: CASREGPRQPQHF
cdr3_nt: TGTGCCAGCCGGGAGGGTCCAAGGCAGCCCCAGCATTTT

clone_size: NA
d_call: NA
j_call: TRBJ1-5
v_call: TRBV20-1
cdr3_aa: CSASNGPSNQPQHF
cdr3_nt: TGCAGTGCTTCTAACGGTCCTAGCAATCAGCCCCAGCATTTT

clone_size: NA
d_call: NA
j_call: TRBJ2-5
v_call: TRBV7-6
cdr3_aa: CASSLSPKETQYF
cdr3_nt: TGTGCCAGCAGCCTTTCGCCTAAAGAGACCCAGTACTTC

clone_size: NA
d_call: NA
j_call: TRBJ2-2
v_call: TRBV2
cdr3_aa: CASSEVPASYTGELFF
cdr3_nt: TGTGCCAGCAGTGAGGTGCCGGCCTCTTACACCGGGGAGCTGTTTTTT

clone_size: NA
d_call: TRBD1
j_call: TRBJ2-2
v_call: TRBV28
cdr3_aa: CASLGGQGRTGELFF
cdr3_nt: TGTGCCAGCCTAGGGGGACAGGGGCGCACCGGGGAGCTGTTTTTT

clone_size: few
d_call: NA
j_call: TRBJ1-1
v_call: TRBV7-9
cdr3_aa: CASSIWGGEAFF
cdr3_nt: TGTGCCAGCAGCATATGGGGGGGTGAAGCTTTCTTT

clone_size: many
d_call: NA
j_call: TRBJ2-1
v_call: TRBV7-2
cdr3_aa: CASNPRLGQDEQFF
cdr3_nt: TGTGCCAGCAACCCTAGGTTGGGGCAGGATGAGCAGTTCTTC

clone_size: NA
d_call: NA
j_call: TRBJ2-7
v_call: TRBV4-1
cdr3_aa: CASSQATLRQPEQYF
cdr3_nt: TGCGCCAGCAGCCAGGCGACCCTCCGTCAGCCCGAGCAGTACTTC

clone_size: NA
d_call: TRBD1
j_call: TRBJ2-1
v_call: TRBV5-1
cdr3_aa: CASSRLGQEYNEQFF
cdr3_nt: TGCGCCAGCAGCAGGCTGGGACAGGAGTACAATGAGCAGTTCTTC

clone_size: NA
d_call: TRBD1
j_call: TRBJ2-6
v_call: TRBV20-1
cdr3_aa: CSARTGGLYNSGANVLTF
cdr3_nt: TGCAGTGCTAGGACAGGGGGACTTTATAACTCTGGGGCCAACGTCCTGACTTTC

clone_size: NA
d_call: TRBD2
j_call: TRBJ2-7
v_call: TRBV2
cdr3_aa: CASRVLAGAREVYEQYF
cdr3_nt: TGTGCCAGCAGAGTCCTAGCGGGGGCCCGCGAGGTCTACGAGCAGTACTTC

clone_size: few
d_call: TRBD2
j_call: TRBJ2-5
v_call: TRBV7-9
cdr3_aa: CALPLSGGSETQYF
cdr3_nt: TGTGCCTTGCCCCTTAGCGGGGGTTCAGAGACCCAGTACTTC

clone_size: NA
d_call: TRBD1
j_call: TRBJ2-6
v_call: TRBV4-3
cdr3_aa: CASSFRTGGPLAGANVLTF
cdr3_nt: TGCGCCAGCAGCTTTCGGACAGGGGGCCCTCTTGCTGGGGCCAACGTCCTGACTTTC

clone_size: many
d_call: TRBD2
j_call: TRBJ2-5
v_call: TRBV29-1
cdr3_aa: CSAGGAKETQYF
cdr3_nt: TGCAGCGCGGGGGGGGCGAAAGAGACCCAGTACTTC

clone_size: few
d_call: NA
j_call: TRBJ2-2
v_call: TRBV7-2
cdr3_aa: CASSFYRTGELFF
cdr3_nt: TGTGCCAGCAGCTTTTATCGCACCGGGGAGCTGTTTTTT

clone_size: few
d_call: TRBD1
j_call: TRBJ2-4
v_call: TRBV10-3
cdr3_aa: CAISAGQGDIQYF
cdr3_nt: TGTGCCATCAGCGCGGGACAGGGGGACATTCAGTACTTC

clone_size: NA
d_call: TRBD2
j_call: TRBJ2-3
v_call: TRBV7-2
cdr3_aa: CASSLGSAGGLGTDTQYF
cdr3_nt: TGTGCCAGCAGCTTAGGTTCTGCGGGGGGGCTAGGGACAGATACGCAGTATTTT

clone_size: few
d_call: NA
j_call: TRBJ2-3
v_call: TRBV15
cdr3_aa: CATSRVPGLDTQYF
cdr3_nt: TGTGCCACCAGCAGAGTACCGGGGCTGGATACGCAGTATTTT

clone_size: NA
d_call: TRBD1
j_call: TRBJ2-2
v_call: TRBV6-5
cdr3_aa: CASSLWDRGANTGELFF
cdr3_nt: TGTGCCAGCAGTTTATGGGACAGGGGGGCGAACACCGGGGAGCTGTTTTTT

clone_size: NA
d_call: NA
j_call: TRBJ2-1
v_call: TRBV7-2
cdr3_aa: CASSLLRLFVF
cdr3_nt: TGTGCCAGCAGCCTCCTGAGGCTCTTCGTATTC

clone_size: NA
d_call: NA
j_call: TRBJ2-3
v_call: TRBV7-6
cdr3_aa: CASSLASYTDTQYF
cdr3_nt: TGTGCCAGCAGCTTAGCCAGTTACACAGATACGCAGTATTTT

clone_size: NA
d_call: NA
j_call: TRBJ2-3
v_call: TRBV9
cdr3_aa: CASSGQGWTDTQYF
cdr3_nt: TGTGCCAGCAGCGGGCAGGGGTGGACAGATACGCAGTATTTT

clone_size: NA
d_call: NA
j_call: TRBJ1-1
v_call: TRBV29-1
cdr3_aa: CSSEQESDTEAFF
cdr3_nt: TGCAGCTCCGAACAGGAATCGGACACTGAAGCTTTCTTT

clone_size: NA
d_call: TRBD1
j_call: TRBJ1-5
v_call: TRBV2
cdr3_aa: CASSPIDRVQNQPQHF
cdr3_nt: TGTGCCAGCAGCCCGATCGACAGGGTTCAGAATCAGCCCCAGCATTTT